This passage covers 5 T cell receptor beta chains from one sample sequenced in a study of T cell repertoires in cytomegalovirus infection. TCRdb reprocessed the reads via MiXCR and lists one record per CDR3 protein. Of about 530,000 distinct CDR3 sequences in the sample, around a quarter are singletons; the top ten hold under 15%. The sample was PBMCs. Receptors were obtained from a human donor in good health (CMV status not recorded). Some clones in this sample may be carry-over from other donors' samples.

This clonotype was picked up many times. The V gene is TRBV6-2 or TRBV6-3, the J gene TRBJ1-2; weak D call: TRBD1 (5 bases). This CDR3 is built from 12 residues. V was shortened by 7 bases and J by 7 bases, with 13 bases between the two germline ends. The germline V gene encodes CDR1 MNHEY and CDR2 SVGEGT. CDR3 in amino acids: CASTSGTFGYTF. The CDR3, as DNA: TGTGCCAGCACCTCAGGGACTTTTGGCTACACCTTC.

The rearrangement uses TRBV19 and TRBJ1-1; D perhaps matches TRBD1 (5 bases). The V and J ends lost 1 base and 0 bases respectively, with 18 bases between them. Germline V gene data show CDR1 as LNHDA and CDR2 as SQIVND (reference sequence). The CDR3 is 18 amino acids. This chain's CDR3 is CASSIVVGTTNLNTEAFF. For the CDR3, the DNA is TGTGCCAGTAGTATAGTCGTAGGGACGACCAACTTGAACACTGAAGCTTTCTTT.

The CDR3 protein is CSASDRDSGNTIYF. The CDR3 nucleotides are TGCAGTGCTTCCGACAGGGACTCTGGAAACACCATATATTTT. The chain is built from TRBV20-1 and TRBJ1-3; 7 nucleotides agree with TRBD1. The CDR3 totals 14 residues. V gave up 5 bases and J gave up 0 bases; unmatched junction bases: 4. Germline values: CDR1 DFQATT, CDR2 SNEGSKA (reference sequence).

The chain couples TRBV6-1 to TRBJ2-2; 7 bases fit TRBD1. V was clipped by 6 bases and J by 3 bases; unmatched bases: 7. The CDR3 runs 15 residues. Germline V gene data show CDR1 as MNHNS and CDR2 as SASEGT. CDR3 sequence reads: CASSRQGDYTGELFF. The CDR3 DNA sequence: TGTGCCAGCAGCCGACAGGGAGACTACACCGGGGAGCTGTTTTTT.

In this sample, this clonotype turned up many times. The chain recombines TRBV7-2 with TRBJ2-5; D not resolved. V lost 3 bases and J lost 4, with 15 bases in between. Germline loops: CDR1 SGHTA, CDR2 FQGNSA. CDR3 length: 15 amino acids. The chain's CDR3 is CASSFPNRVGETQYF. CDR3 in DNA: TGTGCCAGCAGCTTTCCAAATAGGGTGGGAGAGACCCAGTACTTC.